Listed here are 32 T cell receptor beta chains from one sample, sequenced in a study of T cell repertoires in cytomegalovirus infection. MiXCR, applied by TCRdb to the reads, yields one record per CDR3 protein. The data hold about 240,000 distinct CDR3 sequences, with approximately 7% observed a single time. Sequenced material: PBMCs. Receptor source: a human donor in good health (CMV status not recorded). Some clones in this sample may be carry-over from other donors' samples.

This clonotype was observed many times. V usage is TRBV6-5 and J usage is TRBJ1-5, with unresolved D. The CDR3 is made up of 11 amino acids. Germline V gene data show CDR1 as MNHEY and CDR2 as SVGAGI. Trimming pared 5 bases from V and 1 base from J, leaving 0 bases between. CDR3 amino acids: CASSSNQPQHF. Here the CDR3 DNA reads TGTGCCAGCAGTAGCAATCAGCCCCAGCATTTT.

This sequence joins TRBV7-9 and TRBJ2-3; no clear D gene. CDR3 size: 13 residues. Germline assignment: CDR1 SEHNR and CDR2 FQNEAQ (reference sequence). Deletions cut 0 bases from V and 10 bases from J, with 11 bases between. The CDR3 loop reads CASSLAGFDPQYF. The DNA of the CDR3 is TGTGCCAGCAGCTTAGCCGGTTTCGACCCGCAGTATTTT. Variable domain in full (rest from reference TRBV7-9 and TRBJ2-3): DTGVSQNPRHKITKRGQNVTFRCDPISEHNRLYWYRQTLGQGPEFLTYFQNEAQLEKSRLLSDRFSAERPKGSFSTLEIQRTEQGDSAMYLCASSLAGFDPQYFGPGTRLTVL.

Ten or more counts support this clonotype. This CDR3 reads CASSLRDTLPPQHF. For the CDR3, the DNA is TGTGCCAGCAGCTTACGGGACACCCTCCCGCCCCAGCATTTT. The V and J genes are TRBV7-2 and TRBJ1-5, with D possibly TRBD1 on 6 matching bases. Germline V gene sequence: CDR1 SGHTA, CDR2 FQGNSA. V was clipped by 2 bases and J by 9 bases, with 14 bases between them. The CDR3 runs 14 residues.

The chain carries TRBV11-3 and TRBJ1-1; D may be TRBD1 (5 bases). Trimming pared 5 bases from V and 5 bases from J, leaving 21 bases between. Looked up from germline, CDR1 is SGHNT and CDR2 is YENEEA. This CDR3 is built from 16 residues. The CDR3 loop reads CASSPGSAGWSTEAFF. As DNA, the CDR3 is TGTGCCAGCAGCCCAGGGTCGGCGGGATGGAGTACTGAAGCTTTCTTT.

This clonotype was found many times. This rearrangement joins TRBV2 to TRBJ2-5; no clear D gene. CDR1 and CDR2 (germline): SNHLY, FYNNEI. The CDR3 spans 14 residues. With 2 bases removed from V and 3 bases from J, the gap between germline ends came to 10 bases. The CDR3 here is CASSERLLKETQYF. The CDR3 DNA is TGTGCCAGCAGTGAACGGCTCCTAAAAGAGACCCAGTACTTC.

In its sample, this clonotype was seen many times. This rearrangement joins TRBV7-2 to TRBJ2-5, with D perhaps matching TRBD1 (5 bases). Deletions cut 5 bases from V and 0 bases from J, with 10 bases between. From germline, CDR1 is SGHTA and CDR2 FQGNSA. This CDR3 is 14 amino acids long. The CDR3 here is CASSLSGNQETQYF. The CDR3 DNA reads as TGTGCCAGCAGCCTTTCAGGGAACCAAGAGACCCAGTACTTC.

This clonotype was detected ten times or more. This rearrangement joins TRBV9 to TRBJ1-1; D might be TRBD1 (6 bases). This CDR3 contains 13 residues. Between the trimmed V and J ends, which lost 4 bases and 10 bases, there was a span of 17 bases. Germline V gene data show CDR1 as SGDLS and CDR2 as YYNGEE. The CDR3 sequence: CASSRMDSRGAFF. DNA of the CDR3: TGTGCCAGCAGCAGAATGGACAGCCGAGGAGCTTTCTTT.

The CDR3 sequence is CSGGGGNDYGYTF. CDR3 sequence (DNA): TGCAGCGGGGGAGGGGGCAACGACTATGGCTACACCTTC. The chain couples TRBV29-1 to TRBJ1-2; 7 positions match TRBD1. Trimming cost V 7 bases and J 3 bases; bases outside gene matches: 8. Germline values: CDR1 SQVTM, CDR2 ANQGSEA. The CDR3 is 13 residues long.

This clonotype showed up many times. V usage is TRBV20-1 and J usage is TRBJ2-7, with D possibly TRBD2 on 5 matching bases. The CDR3 covers 13 residues. Germline V gene data show CDR1 as DFQATT and CDR2 as SNEGSKA (reference sequence). V lost 6 bases, J lost 4 bases, and 16 bases lay in between. The CDR3: CSALAATGYEQYF. CDR3 in DNA: TGCAGTGCCCTTGCCGCAACGGGATACGAGCAGTACTTC.

In this sample, this clonotype turned up many times. The V call is TRBV2, the J call TRBJ2-5; 7 bases are shared with TRBD2. The CDR3 runs to 13 residues. Germline-derived CDR1 and CDR2 are SNHLY and FYNNEI. With V trimmed by 3 bases and J by 4 bases, 2 bases remained unmatched. The DNA of the CDR3 is TGTGCCAGCAGTGACGGGGGGAGAGAGACCCAGTACTTC. It translates to CASSDGGRETQYF.

This sequence joins TRBV5-6 and TRBJ2-7, with D perhaps given as TRBD1 or TRBD2 (5 bases each). CDR3 length: 15 amino acids. Per germline, CDR1 SGHDT and CDR2 YYEEEE. Trimming removed 6 bases at V and 1 base at J, with 17 bases between. CDR3 coding DNA: TGTGCCAGCAATGATGTTGGGACGGGATCCTACGAGCAGTACTTC. Protein product: CASNDVGTGSYEQYF.

V usage is TRBV5-1 and J usage is TRBJ2-7; D uncertain. Germline CDR1 SGHRS, CDR2 YFSETQ. This CDR3 spans 14 amino acids. Trimming pared 4 bases from V and 4 bases from J, leaving 15 bases between. The CDR3 DNA sequence: TGCGCCAGCAGCGTCGTGGTTGGTGCGTACGAGCAGTACTTC. Amino acid sequence: CASSVVVGAYEQYF.

The table lists this clonotype with many counts. This chain connects TRBV2 to TRBJ1-1; D perhaps matches TRBD1 (6 bases). Germline CDR1 reads SNHLY; CDR2 reads FYNNEI. V was pared by 5 bases and J by 0 bases, with 13 bases between. The CDR3 is made up of 15 amino acids. CDR3 protein: CASSKEGVMNTEAFF. The CDR3 DNA is TGTGCCAGCAGTAAGGAGGGGGTCATGAACACTGAAGCTTTCTTT.

This clonotype was detected a few times. The chain recombines TRBV20-1 with TRBJ2-1, with a tentative D call TRBD1 (6 bases). V was shortened by 1 base and J by 5 bases, with 9 bases between the two germline ends. CDR3 length: 13 residues. CDR1 is DFQATT, CDR2 SNEGSKA, per germline (reference sequence). This chain's CDR3 is CSARVRGNNEQFF. CDR3 DNA sequence: TGCAGTGCTAGAGTGAGGGGGAACAATGAGCAGTTCTTC.

This clonotype was seen a few times. The chain has TRBV6-2 or TRBV6-3 and TRBJ2-1, with a possible D match to TRBD2 (5 bases). The CDR3 loop spans 14 amino acids. Trimming removed 5 bases from V and 8 bases from J, with 16 bases in between. Germline V gene data show CDR1 as MNHEY and CDR2 as SVGEGT. The DNA for the CDR3 is TGTGCCAGCAGTCCCGAGGGTAGTATCGATGAGCAGTTCTTC. The encoded protein is CASSPEGSIDEQFF.

In its sample, this clonotype was seen many times. The genes are TRBV15 and TRBJ2-5; possibly TRBD1 or TRBD2 for D (5 bases each). There are 13 residues in the CDR3. Germline V lookup: CDR1 LNHNV, CDR2 YYDKDF (reference sequence). Trimming removed 5 bases at V and 5 bases at J, with 12 bases between. CDR3 loop: CATSGGRRETQYF. The CDR3 DNA is TGTGCCACCAGCGGGGGACGCCGGGAGACCCAGTACTTC. Looking up the rest from reference TRBV15 and TRBJ2-5 gives the full variable domain: DAMVIQNPRYQVTQFGKPVTLSCSQTLNHNVMYWYQQKSSQAPKLLFHYYDKDFNNEADTPDNFQSRRPNTSFCFLDIRSPGLGDTAMYLCATSGGRRETQYFGPGTRLLVL.

This clonotype was observed at least ten times. The CDR3 nucleotides read TGTGCCAGCAGCTCCGGTGGTGGTAGCGGGGCCTATATAGAGACCCAGTACTTC. Amino acid sequence: CASSSGGGSGAYIETQYF. V gene TRBV5-4 combines with J gene TRBJ2-5, with 8 nucleotides matching TRBD2. The junction had 17 bases not matched to a gene; V was cut back by 3 bases and J by 4 bases. CDR1 and CDR2 from the germline V gene are SGHNT and YYREEE (reference sequence). The CDR3 consists of 18 residues.

This clonotype was observed many times. The V and J genes are TRBV11-2 and TRBJ1-1, with unresolved D. V lost 1 base, J lost 8 bases, and 11 bases lay in between. The V gene's germline CDR1 is SGHAT and CDR2 FQNNGV. This CDR3 has 13 amino acids. The DNA of the CDR3 is TGTGCCAGCAGCTTAGTAGGCGGCAGGGAAGCTTTCTTT. Protein product: CASSLVGGREAFF.

This clonotype was observed many times. The chain employs TRBV20-1 and TRBJ1-5; D perhaps matches TRBD1 (5 bases). This CDR3 comprises 14 residues. The V and J ends lost 3 bases and 7 bases respectively, with 16 bases between them. Germline V gives CDR1 DFQATT, CDR2 SNEGSKA (reference sequence). The chain's CDR3 is CSASGTPNGQPQHF. As DNA, the CDR3 is TGCAGTGCTAGCGGGACTCCTAACGGACAGCCCCAGCATTTT.

In this sample, this clonotype turned up many times. The chain carries TRBV5-1 and TRBJ2-1; no clear D gene. CDR3 length: 16 amino acids. The V and J ends lost 4 bases and 0 bases respectively, with 14 bases between them. Germline lookup yields CDR1 SGHRS and CDR2 YFSETQ. CDR3 sequence: CASSPPGVSSYNEQFF. DNA for the CDR3: TGCGCCAGCAGCCCCCCCGGAGTTAGCTCCTACAATGAGCAGTTCTTC.

This clonotype has ten or more counts. The rearrangement joins TRBV7-2 to TRBJ1-2; no definite D call. V shed 1 base and J shed 1 base, with 7 bases lying between them. In germline, CDR1 is SGHTA, CDR2 FQGNSA. The CDR3 spans 14 residues. CDR3 protein: CASSLELINYGYTF. The DNA for the CDR3 is TGTGCCAGCAGCTTAGAACTGATTAACTATGGCTACACCTTC.

This clonotype was detected many times. The chain links TRBV6-2 or TRBV6-3 to TRBJ2-7; TRBD1 aligns across 7 bases. Looked up from germline, CDR1 is MNHEY and CDR2 is SVGEGT. V was pared by 0 bases and J by 4 bases, with 9 bases of the junction left unmatched. The CDR3 contains 16 residues. The CDR3 DNA is TGTGCCAGCAGTTACTCAGCACCGGGACAGACTTACGAGCAGTACTTC. Protein product: CASSYSAPGQTYEQYF.

This clonotype showed up many times. The chain links TRBV7-9 to TRBJ1-5, with D tentatively TRBD1 (5 bases). The CDR3 spans 13 residues. Looked up from germline, CDR1 is SEHNR and CDR2 is FQNEAQ (reference sequence). V shed 7 bases and J shed 3 bases, with 10 bases lying between them. The chain's CDR3 is CASTGQNNQPQHF. CDR3 nucleotide sequence: TGTGCCAGCACCGGACAAAACAATCAGCCCCAGCATTTT.

This clonotype showed up many times. The junction departs from the called germline gene at one end, perhaps through a read error. J is TRBJ1-5 and V is TRBV6-8, with 11 bases fitting TRBD1. CDR1 is MNHGY and CDR2 is SAAAGT in the germline V gene. This CDR3 comprises 14 residues. The CDR3 region is CASSRTGGKQPQHF. CDR3 sequence (DNA): TGTGCCAGCAGTCGGACAGGGGGCAAACAGCCCCAGCATTTT.

This clonotype was seen at least ten times. The chain employs TRBV3-1 and TRBJ1-1; D possibly corresponds to TRBD1 (5 bases). This CDR3 spans 17 amino acids. Germline lookup yields CDR1 LGHDT and CDR2 YNNKEL (reference sequence). Trimming took 0 bases from V and 1 from J, leaving 15 bases between them. The CDR3 nucleotides read TGTGCCAGCAGCCAAGAAGGGTCAGGGATCCCGAACACTGAAGCTTTCTTT. Translation gives CASSQEGSGIPNTEAFF.

In its sample, this clonotype was seen many times. The chain uses TRBV5-1 and TRBJ2-5, with D uncertain. Germline assignment: CDR1 SGHRS and CDR2 YFSETQ. V dropped 4 bases and J dropped 5 bases, with 9 bases sitting between them. The CDR3 has 12 residues. The CDR3 sequence: CASSPDGETQYF. CDR3 sequence (DNA): TGCGCCAGCAGCCCGGACGGGGAGACCCAGTACTTC.

This clonotype showed up many times. The chain recombines TRBV2 with TRBJ2-1, with D unresolved. The CDR3 has 14 residues. Trimming stripped 6 bases from V and 0 bases from J, with 9 bases between. Germline CDR1 SNHLY, CDR2 FYNNEI. The chain's CDR3 is CASRQFSSYNEQFF. CDR3 DNA: TGTGCCAGCAGACAGTTTAGCTCCTACAATGAGCAGTTCTTC.

This clonotype was seen ten or more times. The rearrangement joins TRBV20-1 to TRBJ1-5, with 7 bases matching TRBD1. Germline V CDR1 and CDR2: DFQATT, SNEGSKA (reference sequence). The junction had 11 bases not matched to a gene; V was cut back by 2 bases and J by 4 bases. This CDR3 is built from 16 residues. The CDR3 protein is CSARHSGGGGNQPQHF. The CDR3 region has the DNA TGCAGTGCTAGACACTCAGGGGGTGGGGGGAATCAGCCCCAGCATTTT.

The chain joins TRBV6-2 or TRBV6-3 to TRBJ2-7, with D uncertain. This CDR3 has 15 residues. With 4 bases removed from V and 2 bases from J, the gap between germline ends came to 15 bases. Germline V gene sequence: CDR1 MNHEY, CDR2 SVGEGT. CDR3 sequence: CASSSAAGRAYEQYF. The CDR3 DNA is TGTGCCAGCAGTTCGGCCGCCGGGCGCGCCTACGAGCAGTACTTC.

The chain has TRBV5-5 and TRBJ1-1, with D possibly TRBD1 on 5 matching bases. V dropped 4 bases and J dropped 1 base, with 20 bases sitting between them. The CDR3 sequence is 17 residues long. Germline assignment: CDR1 SGHKS and CDR2 YYEKEE (reference sequence). The CDR3 DNA follows: TGTGCCAGCAGCCCCGGACCCGACAGCCCCAAGAACACTGAAGCTTTCTTT. This encodes CASSPGPDSPKNTEAFF.

Ten or more counts support this clonotype. The CDR3 here is CASSPGGSSNQPQHF. CDR3 nucleotides: TGTGCCAGCAGTCCCGGGGGGTCAAGCAATCAGCCCCAGCATTTT. J is TRBJ1-5 and V is TRBV7-2, with D possibly matching TRBD1 (5 bases). The length of the CDR3 is 15 residues. V gave up 6 bases and J gave up 1 base, with 13 bases separating them. Germline V gives CDR1 SGHTA, CDR2 FQGNSA. Drawing the rest from reference TRBV7-2 and TRBJ1-5, the complete variable domain is GAGVSQSPSNKVTEKGKDVELRCDPISGHTALYWYRQSLGQGLEFLIYFQGNSAPDKSGLPSDRFSAERTGGSVSTLTIQRTQQEDSAVYLCASSPGGSSNQPQHFGDGTRLSIL.

This clonotype came up many times. The chain links TRBV7-2 to TRBJ1-2; D not resolved. From germline, CDR1 is SGHTA and CDR2 FQGNSA. The CDR3 contains 14 residues. Trimming removed 5 bases from V and 5 bases from J, with 15 bases in between. CDR3 nucleotide sequence: TGTGCCAGCAGCCTTAATGCAGGCGCTTATGGCTACACCTTC. This translates into CASSLNAGAYGYTF.